The 28 T cell receptor beta chains below all came from one sample that was sequenced in a study of blood T cells in healthy people across ages. PCR was performed a second time for about 7 to 12 cycles using a sample-barcoded 5' primer and a J-beta primer mix. TCRdb called the 5' RACE reads again in MiXCR, with one record for every CDR3 protein. The sample includes approximately 1.5 million distinct CDR3 sequences, around 36% of them seen just once. What was sequenced was blood. Every receptor here comes from a woman younger than 45 in good health.

The chain is built from TRBV5-1 and TRBJ2-5; D uncertain. This CDR3 spans 14 amino acids. V lost 0 bases to trimming and J lost 4 bases, with 10 bases between them. CDR1 is SGHRS and CDR2 is YFSETQ in the germline V gene. The CDR3 spells CASSLDLNSETQYF. CDR3 DNA sequence: TGCGCCAGCAGCTTGGACCTCAATTCAGAGACCCAGTACTTC. The complete variable domain, with remaining parts taken from reference TRBV5-1 and TRBJ2-5, reads KAGVTQTPRYLIKTRGQQVTLSCSPISGHRSVSWYQQTPGQGLQFLFEYFSETQRNKGNFPGRFSGRQFSNSRSEMNVSTLELGDSALYLCASSLDLNSETQYFGPGTRLLVL.

This chain uses TRBV2 with TRBJ2-3, with 13 nucleotides matching TRBD2. Germline-derived CDR1 and CDR2 are SNHLY and FYNNEI. Germline trimming cut 1 base from V and 6 bases from J; bases unmatched to any gene: 13. This CDR3 comprises 19 residues. CDR3 in DNA: TGTGCCAGCAGTGAAGGACTAGCGGGGGGCTTAACCGAGCGGGATACGCAGTATTTT. Translating it yields CASSEGLAGGLTERDTQYF.

Only a few counts were recorded for this clonotype. This chain joins TRBV28 and TRBJ2-1; a possible D gene is TRBD2 (5 bases). Germline lookup yields CDR1 MDHEN and CDR2 SYDVKM. Between the trimmed V and J ends, which lost 6 bases and 3 bases, there was a span of 9 bases. This CDR3 is built from 13 residues. The CDR3 DNA reads TGTGCCAGCAGCGGACTCAGCTACAATGAGCAGTTCTTC. This encodes CASSGLSYNEQFF.

This sequence joins TRBV3-1 and TRBJ2-5; a possible D gene is TRBD2 (5 bases). The CDR3 length is 15 residues. The V end lost 1 base, the J end lost 11 bases, and 20 bases lay between the germline ends. Germline V gene lookup returns CDR1 LGHDT and CDR2 YNNKEL (reference sequence). CDR3 sequence (DNA): TGTGCCAGCAGCCAAGGGGGTAGCAGCTCGAGGGAGCAGTACTTC. It codes for CASSQGGSSSREQYF.

The V call is TRBV5-1, the J call TRBJ1-1; D is ambiguous. V was pared by 3 bases and J by 1 base, with 10 bases between. Germline lookup yields CDR1 SGHRS and CDR2 YFSETQ. The CDR3 loop spans 14 amino acids. The CDR3 loop is CASSYERTNTEAFF. The CDR3 nucleotides are TGCGCCAGCAGCTATGAGAGGACGAACACTGAAGCTTTCTTT.

This clonotype was counted between two and nine times. This chain connects TRBV4-2 to TRBJ2-5; tentative D call: TRBD2 (6 bases). With 1 base removed from V and 1 base from J, the gap between germline ends came to 16 bases. Germline CDR1 reads LGHNA; CDR2 reads YNFKEQ. The CDR3 is made up of 17 amino acids. CDR3 protein: CASSQGGIADFQETQYF. The CDR3 DNA reads as TGTGCCAGCAGCCAAGGGGGGATAGCGGACTTCCAAGAGACCCAGTACTTC.

This clonotype was seen a few times. V gene TRBV7-9 combines with J gene TRBJ1-2; D unresolved. This CDR3 is built from 17 residues. CDR1 SEHNR and CDR2 FQNEAQ come from the germline V gene (reference sequence). The V end was cut by 4 bases, the J end by 3 bases, with 21 bases between. The CDR3 reads CASSSRGAGGVDYGYTF. Here the CDR3 DNA reads TGTGCCAGCAGCTCTAGAGGTGCAGGAGGTGTCGACTATGGCTACACCTTC.

This sequence joins TRBV10-2 and TRBJ2-7; 8 nucleotides agree with TRBD1. The V gene's germline CDR1 is WSHSY and CDR2 SAAADI. V gave up 2 bases and J gave up 2 bases; unmatched junction bases: 2. CDR3 length equals 14 residues. The CDR3 spells CASSEGQGPYEQYF. CDR3 coding DNA: TGCGCCAGCAGTGAGGGACAGGGACCCTACGAGCAGTACTTC.

The rearrangement uses TRBV10-3 and TRBJ1-2; D is uncertain. CDR3 length equals 12 residues. V lost 4 bases and J 3 bases, leaving 6 bases between the germline ends. CDR1 is ENHRY, CDR2 SYGVKD, per germline. The DNA for the CDR3 is TGTGCCATCAGTGGTCCTGACTATGGCTACACCTTC. Amino acids: CAISGPDYGYTF.

The chain is built from TRBV20-1 and TRBJ2-3; D possibly corresponds to TRBD2 (5 bases). Germline lookup yields CDR1 DFQATT and CDR2 SNEGSKA (reference sequence). The CDR3 contains 13 residues. Trimming took 3 bases from V and 3 from J, leaving 10 bases between them. CDR3 DNA: TGCAGTGCTAGCCCTAGAGGGACAGATACGCAGTATTTT. As protein: CSASPRGTDTQYF.

This chain joins TRBV20-1 and TRBJ2-5; no firm D call. The germline V gene has CDR1 DFQATT and CDR2 SNEGSKA (reference sequence). V gave up 0 bases and J gave up 2 bases, with 7 bases separating them. The CDR3 is made up of 13 amino acids. The CDR3 loop is CSARERNQETQYF. The CDR3 coding sequence is TGCAGTGCTAGAGAAAGGAATCAAGAGACCCAGTACTTC.

V is TRBV5-5 and J is TRBJ2-7, with 8 bases aligning to TRBD1. This CDR3 has 15 residues. V was clipped by 3 bases and J by 4 bases; unmatched bases: 9. Germline V lookup: CDR1 SGHKS, CDR2 YYEKEE (reference sequence). The CDR3 DNA reads as TGTGCCAGCAGCTCCGGGACAGGAGACGGTTACGAGCAGTACTTC. Its protein is CASSSGTGDGYEQYF.

This chain links TRBV9 with TRBJ2-5, with D perhaps TRBD1 (6 bases). Near its end, the DNA agrees better with TRBJ2-7, so the J call may be wrong. This CDR3 is 15 amino acids long. From germline, CDR1 is SGDLS and CDR2 YYNGEE. The chain's CDR3 is CASSVEQGPSYEQYF. The CDR3 nucleotides are TGTGCCAGCAGCGTAGAGCAGGGGCCCTCCTACGAGCAGTACTTC.

The V call is TRBV27, the J call TRBJ1-1; possibly TRBD1 for D (5 bases). Trimming cost V 2 bases and J 4 bases, with 11 bases left between them. The CDR3 consists of 14 residues. From germline, CDR1 is MNHEY and CDR2 SMNVEV (reference sequence). Written as DNA, the CDR3 is TGTGCCAGCAGTTTAAGAGGGGTGGGCACTGAAGCTTTCTTT. It translates to CASSLRGVGTEAFF.

The DNA of the CDR3 is TGTGCCAGGTCGAAGACAGGGCTGCACTATGGCTACACCTTC. Protein product: CARSKTGLHYGYTF. The V call is TRBV2, the J call TRBJ1-2, with 7 bases matching TRBD1. The V gene end was trimmed by 9 bases and the J gene end by 3 bases; junction bases not matched to a gene: 10. The germline V gene encodes CDR1 SNHLY and CDR2 FYNNEI. CDR3 size: 14 residues.

This clonotype was detected a few times. The chain is built from TRBV5-1 and TRBJ2-1, with TRBD2 matching over 7 bases. The germline CDR1 and CDR2 sequences are SGHRS and YFSETQ. Trimming removed 3 bases from V and 3 bases from J; junction bases left unmatched: 15. The CDR3 spans 18 residues. CDR3 amino acids: CASSSSPVGTMGYNEQFF. Here the CDR3 DNA reads TGCGCCAGCAGCTCCAGTCCGGTGGGGACTATGGGCTACAATGAGCAGTTCTTC.

This clonotype was recorded many times. The V gene is TRBV12-3 or TRBV12-4, the J gene TRBJ2-7; D call uncertain. V was shortened by 1 base and J by 6 bases, with 16 bases between the two germline ends. This CDR3 spans 15 amino acids. CDR3 sequence reads: CASSLGRSPPPEQYF. The CDR3 DNA sequence: TGTGCCAGCAGTTTAGGTCGGAGCCCCCCACCCGAGCAGTACTTC.

V gene TRBV25-1 combines with J gene TRBJ2-1; no definite D call. The CDR3 is 13 amino acids. Trimming took off 1 base at V and 6 bases at J, with 7 bases between the two ends. Germline loops: CDR1 MGHDK, CDR2 SYGVNS. Written as DNA, the CDR3 is TGTGCCAGCAGTGAATCCCCCGGCAATGAGCAGTTCTTC. Its protein is CASSESPGNEQFF. The entire variable domain, with the rest obtained from reference TRBV25-1 and TRBJ2-1, is as follows: EADIYQTPRYLVIGTGKKITLECSQTMGHDKMYWYQQDPGMELHLIHYSYGVNSTEKGDLSSESTVSRIRTEHFPLTLESARPSHTSQYLCASSESPGNEQFFGPGTRLTVL.

Concerning this clonotype itself: Compared with germline, one end of the junction differs, possibly owing to a read error. The chain uses TRBV6-6 and TRBJ2-7, with unresolved D. The germline gives CDR1 MNHNY, CDR2 SVGAGI (reference sequence). The CDR3 contains 12 residues. The CDR3 protein is CASSYLNYVQYF. Written as DNA, the CDR3 is TGTGCCAGCAGTTACCTGAACTACGTGCAGTACTTC.

There are a few counts of this clonotype. The chain recombines TRBV9 with TRBJ2-1; 14 bases fit TRBD2. V lost 3 bases, J lost 8 bases, and 19 bases stayed unmatched. The V gene's germline CDR1 is SGDLS and CDR2 YYNGEE. CDR3 length: 20 amino acids. The CDR3 DNA is TGTGCCAGCAGCGCGCAACGACTAGCGGGAGGGCCGAAGCCCTCGGATGAGCAGTTCTTC. As protein: CASSAQRLAGGPKPSDEQFF.

This clonotype was seen more than once but under ten times. J is TRBJ1-5 and V is TRBV6-1; no reliable D call. The CDR3 length is 13 residues. Per the germline V gene, CDR1 is MNHNS and CDR2 is SASEGT. Trimming stripped 10 bases from V and 0 bases from J, with 10 bases between. The CDR3 DNA reads TGTGCCACCCTAATGGTTAGCAATCAGCCCCAGCATTTT. Translation gives CATLMVSNQPQHF.

This clonotype was recorded a few times. The chain employs TRBV20-1 and TRBJ1-2, with 7 bases aligning to TRBD1. The germline gives CDR1 DFQATT, CDR2 SNEGSKA (reference sequence). After removal of 3 bases from V and 7 bases from J, the junction contained 14 bases not matched to a gene. The CDR3 spans 15 residues. CDR3 DNA: TGCAGTGCTAGTGGATTTGGGACAGCCTTGGGTGGCTACACCTTC. Translated: CSASGFGTALGGYTF.

This clonotype was picked up a small number of times. This chain uses TRBV6-1 with TRBJ2-7; perhaps D is TRBD1 or TRBD2 (5 bases each). The germline CDR1 and CDR2 sequences are MNHNS and SASEGT. This CDR3 spans 15 amino acids. Trimming removed 5 bases at V and 2 bases at J, with 16 bases between. The CDR3 DNA is TGTGCCAGCAGTCCCACGGGACGCCCCGCCTACGAGCAGTACTTC. Translated, it gives CASSPTGRPAYEQYF.

Only a few counts were recorded for this clonotype. This chain uses TRBV27 with TRBJ2-7, with unresolved D. Looked up from germline, CDR1 is MNHEY and CDR2 is SMNVEV (reference sequence). The V and J ends lost 5 bases and 5 bases respectively, with 16 bases between them. The CDR3 sequence is 14 residues long. This CDR3 reads CASSPNQARNEQYF. Written as DNA, the CDR3 is TGTGCCAGCAGTCCTAACCAAGCGAGGAACGAGCAGTACTTC.

J is TRBJ2-6 and V is TRBV18; possible D gene TRBD1, 6 bases. The CDR3 is 17 residues long. Between the trimmed V and J ends, which lost 3 bases and 0 bases, there was a span of 12 bases. Germline V lookup: CDR1 KGHSH, CDR2 LQKENI. As DNA, the CDR3 is TGTGCCAGCTCACCTCTGACACAGGGCTCTGGGGCCAACGTCCTGACTTTC. It translates to CASSPLTQGSGANVLTF.

This clonotype has ten or more counts. The chain is built from TRBV4-1 and TRBJ2-7; D not certain. CDR1 and CDR2 (germline): MGHRA, YSYEKL. The length of the CDR3 is 13 residues. The ends were cut back, 0 bases at V and 2 bases at J, with 5 bases in the middle. The CDR3 DNA reads as TGCGCCAGCAGCCAAGAGACTGCCTACGAGCAGTACTTC. Its protein product is CASSQETAYEQYF.

Note on this clonotype: A junction end diverges from the germline sequence, so it may reflect a read error. V gene TRBV7-2 combines with J gene TRBJ1-2; TRBD1 agrees at 7 bases. The CDR3 consists of 14 residues. Germline CDR1 is SGHTA and CDR2 is FQGNSA. CDR3 loop: CAGSFFRGSYGYTF. CDR3 coding DNA: TGTGCCGGCAGCTTTTTCAGGGGGTCCTATGGCTACACCTTC.

CDR3 protein: CSAPRSGTGASNSPLHF. The CDR3 DNA is TGCAGTGCTCCAAGATCCGGGACAGGGGCCTCTAATTCACCCCTCCACTTT. The chain joins TRBV20-1 to TRBJ1-6; 10 bases are a match to TRBD1. This CDR3 comprises 17 residues. Per the germline V gene, CDR1 is DFQATT and CDR2 is SNEGSKA (reference sequence). Trimming took 5 bases from V and 6 from J; bases not matched to a gene: 13.